At least ten counts were recorded for the clone carrying this T cell receptor beta chain. Its antigen is not identified. Template material for TCR beta VDJ and CDR3 profiling consisted of genomic DNA. TCRdb re-called the reads with MiXCR, one entry per CDR3 protein. The sample records some 140,000 distinct CDR3 sequences, 41% being singletons. Germline V gene data show CDR1 as MRHNA and CDR2 as SNTAGT. This CDR3 is 17 amino acids long. V lost 2 bases and J lost 5, with 22 bases in between. The data belong to a study of CD8+CD57+ T cells in acquired aplastic anemia. Looking at the study overall: The mean DNA yield obtained from sorted CD4+ and CD8+ cells came to around 3 ug. CD4+ cells from healthy donors averaged around 10 million reads.

The study, taken as a whole, reports: Both patients and controls carried the same twenty-nine CD8+ CDR3 sequences.

Material for sequencing was sorted CD4+, CD8+, or CD8+CD57+ T cells (not recorded which) from PBMCs. The source is a human donor in good health, serving as a control. The chain uses TRBV6-4 and TRBJ2-7; possibly TRBD1 or TRBD2 for D (5 bases each). CDR3 residues: CASSDIGTTANWNEQYF. The CDR3 coding sequence is TGTGCCAGCAGTGACATCGGGACGACGGCAAACTGGAACGAGCAGTACTTC.